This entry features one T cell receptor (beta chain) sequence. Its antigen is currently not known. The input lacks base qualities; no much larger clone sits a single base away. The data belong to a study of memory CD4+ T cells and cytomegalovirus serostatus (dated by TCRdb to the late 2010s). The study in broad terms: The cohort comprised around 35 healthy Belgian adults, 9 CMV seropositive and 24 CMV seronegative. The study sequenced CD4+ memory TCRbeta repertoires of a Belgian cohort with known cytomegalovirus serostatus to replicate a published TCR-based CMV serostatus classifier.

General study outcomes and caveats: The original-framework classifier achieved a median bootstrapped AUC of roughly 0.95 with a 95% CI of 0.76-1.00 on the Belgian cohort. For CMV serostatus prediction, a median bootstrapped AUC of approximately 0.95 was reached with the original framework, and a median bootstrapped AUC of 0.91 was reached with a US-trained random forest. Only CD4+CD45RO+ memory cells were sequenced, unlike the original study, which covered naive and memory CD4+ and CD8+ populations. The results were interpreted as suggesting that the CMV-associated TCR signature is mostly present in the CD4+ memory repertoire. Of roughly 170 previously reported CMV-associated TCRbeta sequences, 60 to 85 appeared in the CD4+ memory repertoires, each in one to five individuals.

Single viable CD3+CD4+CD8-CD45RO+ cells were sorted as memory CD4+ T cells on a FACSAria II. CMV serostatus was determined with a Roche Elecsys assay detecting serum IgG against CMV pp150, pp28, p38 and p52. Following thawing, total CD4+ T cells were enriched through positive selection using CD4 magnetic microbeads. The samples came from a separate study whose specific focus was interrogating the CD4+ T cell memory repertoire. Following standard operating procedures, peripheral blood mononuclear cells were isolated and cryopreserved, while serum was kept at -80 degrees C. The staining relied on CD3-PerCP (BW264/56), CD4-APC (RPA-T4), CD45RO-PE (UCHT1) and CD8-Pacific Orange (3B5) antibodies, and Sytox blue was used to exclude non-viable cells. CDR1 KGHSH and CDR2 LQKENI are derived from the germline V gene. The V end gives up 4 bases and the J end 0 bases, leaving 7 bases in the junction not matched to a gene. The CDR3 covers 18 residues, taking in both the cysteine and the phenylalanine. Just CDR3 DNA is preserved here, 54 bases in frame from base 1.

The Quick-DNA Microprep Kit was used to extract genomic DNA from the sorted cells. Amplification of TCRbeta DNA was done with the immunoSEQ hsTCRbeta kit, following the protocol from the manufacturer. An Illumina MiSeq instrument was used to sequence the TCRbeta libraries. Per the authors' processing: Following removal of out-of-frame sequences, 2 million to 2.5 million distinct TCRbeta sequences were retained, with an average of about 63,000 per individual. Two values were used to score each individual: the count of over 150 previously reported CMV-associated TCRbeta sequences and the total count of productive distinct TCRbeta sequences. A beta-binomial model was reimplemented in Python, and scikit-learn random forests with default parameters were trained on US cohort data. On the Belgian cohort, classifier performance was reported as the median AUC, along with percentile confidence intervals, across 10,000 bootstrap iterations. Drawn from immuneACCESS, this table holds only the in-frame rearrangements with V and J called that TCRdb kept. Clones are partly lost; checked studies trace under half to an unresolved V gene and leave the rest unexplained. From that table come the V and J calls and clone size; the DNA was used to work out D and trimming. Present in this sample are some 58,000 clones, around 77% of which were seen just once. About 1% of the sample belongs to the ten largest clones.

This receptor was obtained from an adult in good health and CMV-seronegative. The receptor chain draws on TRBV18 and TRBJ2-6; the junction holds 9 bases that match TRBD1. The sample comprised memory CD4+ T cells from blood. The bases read TGTGCCAGCTCACTGATCGGGACAGGGAGCTCTGGGGCCAACGTCCTGACTTTC. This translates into CASSLIGTGSSGANVLTF.